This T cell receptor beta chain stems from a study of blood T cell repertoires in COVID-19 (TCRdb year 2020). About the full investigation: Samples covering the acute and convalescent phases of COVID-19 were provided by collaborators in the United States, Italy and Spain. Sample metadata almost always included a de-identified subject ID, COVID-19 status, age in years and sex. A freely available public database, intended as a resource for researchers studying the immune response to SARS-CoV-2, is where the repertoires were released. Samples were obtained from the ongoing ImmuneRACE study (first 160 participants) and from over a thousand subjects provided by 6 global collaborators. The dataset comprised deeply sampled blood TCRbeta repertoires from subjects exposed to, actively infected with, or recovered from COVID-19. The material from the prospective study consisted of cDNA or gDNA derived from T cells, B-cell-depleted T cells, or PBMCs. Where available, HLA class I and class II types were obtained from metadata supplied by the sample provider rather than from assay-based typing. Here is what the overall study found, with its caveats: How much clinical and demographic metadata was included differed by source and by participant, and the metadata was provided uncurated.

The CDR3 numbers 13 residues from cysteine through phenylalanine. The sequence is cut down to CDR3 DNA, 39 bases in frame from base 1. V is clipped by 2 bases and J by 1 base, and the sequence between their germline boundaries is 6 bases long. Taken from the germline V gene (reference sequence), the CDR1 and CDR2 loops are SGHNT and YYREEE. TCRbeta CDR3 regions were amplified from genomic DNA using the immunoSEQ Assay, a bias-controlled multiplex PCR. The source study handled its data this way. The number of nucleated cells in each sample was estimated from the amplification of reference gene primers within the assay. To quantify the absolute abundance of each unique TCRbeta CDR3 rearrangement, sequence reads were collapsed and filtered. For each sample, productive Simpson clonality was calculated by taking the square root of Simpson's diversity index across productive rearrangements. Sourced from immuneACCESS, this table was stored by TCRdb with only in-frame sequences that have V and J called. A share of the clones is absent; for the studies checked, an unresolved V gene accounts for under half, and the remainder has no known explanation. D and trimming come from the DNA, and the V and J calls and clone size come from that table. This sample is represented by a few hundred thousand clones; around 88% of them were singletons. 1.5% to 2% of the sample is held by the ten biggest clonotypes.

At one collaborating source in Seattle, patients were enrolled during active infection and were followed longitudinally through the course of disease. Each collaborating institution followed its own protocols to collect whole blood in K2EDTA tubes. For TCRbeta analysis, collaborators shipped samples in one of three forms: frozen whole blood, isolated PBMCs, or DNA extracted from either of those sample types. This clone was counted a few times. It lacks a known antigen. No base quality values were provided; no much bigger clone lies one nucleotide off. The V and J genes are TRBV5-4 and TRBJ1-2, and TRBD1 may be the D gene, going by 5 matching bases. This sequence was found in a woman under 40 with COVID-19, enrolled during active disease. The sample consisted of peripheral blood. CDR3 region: CASSFDSNYGYTF. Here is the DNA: TGTGCCAGCAGCTTCGACAGTAACTATGGCTACACCTTC.